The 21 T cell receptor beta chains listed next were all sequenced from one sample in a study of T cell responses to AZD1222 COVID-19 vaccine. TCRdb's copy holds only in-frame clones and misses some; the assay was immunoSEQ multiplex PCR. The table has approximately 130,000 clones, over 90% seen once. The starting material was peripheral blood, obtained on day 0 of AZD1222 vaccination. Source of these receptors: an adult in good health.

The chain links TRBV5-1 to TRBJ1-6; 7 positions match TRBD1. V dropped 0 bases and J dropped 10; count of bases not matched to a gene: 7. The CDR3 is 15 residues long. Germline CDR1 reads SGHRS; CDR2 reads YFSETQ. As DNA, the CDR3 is TGCGCCAGCAGCTTGGTACACAGGGGTGAATCACCCCTCCACTTT. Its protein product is CASSLVHRGESPLHF.

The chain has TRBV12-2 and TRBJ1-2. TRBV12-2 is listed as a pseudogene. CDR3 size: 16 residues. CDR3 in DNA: TGTGCAAGTCGCTTTGAGACCTTCGCTCCTGGCGGTGGCTACACCTTC. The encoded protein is CASRFETFAPGGGYTF.

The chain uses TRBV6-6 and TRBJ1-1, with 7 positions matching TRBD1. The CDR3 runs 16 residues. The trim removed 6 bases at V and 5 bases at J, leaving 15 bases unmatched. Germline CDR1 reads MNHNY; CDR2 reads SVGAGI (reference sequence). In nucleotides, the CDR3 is TGTGCCAGCAGGTTACGGGGGCAGACAGGGAGAACTGAAGCTTTCTTT. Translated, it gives CASRLRGQTGRTEAFF.

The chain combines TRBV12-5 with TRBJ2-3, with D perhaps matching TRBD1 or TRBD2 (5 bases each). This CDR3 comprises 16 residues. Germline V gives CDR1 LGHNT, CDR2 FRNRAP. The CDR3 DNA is TGTGCCCAAACCTCCGGGACGCCACTAGGCACAGATACGCAGTATTTT. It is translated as CAQTSGTPLGTDTQYF. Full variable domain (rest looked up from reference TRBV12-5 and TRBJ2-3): DARVTQTPRHKVTEMGQEVTMRCQPILGHNTVFWYRQTMMQGLELLAYFRNRAPLDDSGMPKDRFSAEMPDATLATLKIQPSEPRDSAVYFCAQTSGTPLGTDTQYFGPGTRLTVL.

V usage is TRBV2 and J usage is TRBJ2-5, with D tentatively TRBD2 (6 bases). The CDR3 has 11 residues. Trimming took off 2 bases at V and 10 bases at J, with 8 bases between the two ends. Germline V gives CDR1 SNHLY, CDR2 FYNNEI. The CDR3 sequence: CASSETEGQYF. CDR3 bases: TGTGCCAGCAGTGAAACGGAGGGCCAGTACTTC.

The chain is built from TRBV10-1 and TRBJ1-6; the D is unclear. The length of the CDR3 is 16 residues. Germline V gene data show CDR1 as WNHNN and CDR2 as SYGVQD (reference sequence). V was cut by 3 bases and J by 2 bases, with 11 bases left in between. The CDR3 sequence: CASSDGVFPYNSPLHF. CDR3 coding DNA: TGCGCCAGCAGTGATGGGGTGTTCCCCTATAATTCACCCCTCCACTTT.

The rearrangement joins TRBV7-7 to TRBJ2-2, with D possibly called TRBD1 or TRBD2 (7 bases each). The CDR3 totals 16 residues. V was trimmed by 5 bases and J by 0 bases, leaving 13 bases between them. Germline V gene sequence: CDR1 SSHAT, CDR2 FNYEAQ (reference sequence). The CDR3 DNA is TGTGCCAGCAGCCCTCAGGGGGGGGCGAACACCGGGGAGCTGTTTTTT. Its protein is CASSPQGGANTGELFF. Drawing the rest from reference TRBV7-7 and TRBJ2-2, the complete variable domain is GAGVSQSPRYKVTKRGQDVTLRCDPISSHATLYWYQQALGQGPEFLTYFNYEAQPDKSGLPSDRFSAERPEGSISTLTIQRTEQRDSAMYRCASSPQGGANTGELFFGEGSRLTVL.

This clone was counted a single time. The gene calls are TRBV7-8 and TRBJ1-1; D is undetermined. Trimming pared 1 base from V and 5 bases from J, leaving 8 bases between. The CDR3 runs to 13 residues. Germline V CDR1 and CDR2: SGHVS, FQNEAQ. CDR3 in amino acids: CASSLEVRTEAFF. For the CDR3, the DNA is TGTGCCAGCAGCTTAGAAGTGAGGACTGAAGCTTTCTTT.

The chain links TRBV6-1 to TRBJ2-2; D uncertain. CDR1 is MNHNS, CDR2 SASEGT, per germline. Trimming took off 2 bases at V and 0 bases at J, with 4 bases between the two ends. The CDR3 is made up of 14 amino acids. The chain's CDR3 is CASSEIANTGELFF. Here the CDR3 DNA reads TGTGCCAGCAGTGAAATTGCGAACACCGGGGAGCTGTTTTTT.

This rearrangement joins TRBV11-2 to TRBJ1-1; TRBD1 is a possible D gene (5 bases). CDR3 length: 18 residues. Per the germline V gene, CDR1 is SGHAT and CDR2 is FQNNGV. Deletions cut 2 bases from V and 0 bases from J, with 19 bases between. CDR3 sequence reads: CASSLWQGPHSVNTEAFF. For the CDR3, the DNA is TGTGCCAGCAGCTTATGGCAGGGCCCTCACTCGGTGAACACTGAAGCTTTCTTT.

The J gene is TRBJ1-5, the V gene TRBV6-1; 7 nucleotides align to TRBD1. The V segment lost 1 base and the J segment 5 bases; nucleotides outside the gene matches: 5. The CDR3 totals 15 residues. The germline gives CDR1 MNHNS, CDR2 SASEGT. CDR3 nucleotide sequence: TGTGCCAGCAGTGAAGGGACAGGAGAGCATCAGCCCCAGCATTTT. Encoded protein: CASSEGTGEHQPQHF.

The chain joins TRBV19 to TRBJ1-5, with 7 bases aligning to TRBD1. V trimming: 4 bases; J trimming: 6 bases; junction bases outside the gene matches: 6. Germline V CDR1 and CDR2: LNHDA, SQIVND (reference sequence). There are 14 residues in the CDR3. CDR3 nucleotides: TGTGCCAGTAGTACCAGGGGGGCGAGTCAGCCCCAGCATTTT. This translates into CASSTRGASQPQHF. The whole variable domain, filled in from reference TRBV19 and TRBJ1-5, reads DGGITQSPKYLFRKEGQNVTLSCEQNLNHDAMYWYRQDPGQGLRLIYYSQIVNDFQKGDIAEGYSVSREKKESFPLTVTSAQKNPTAFYLCASSTRGASQPQHFGDGTRLSIL.

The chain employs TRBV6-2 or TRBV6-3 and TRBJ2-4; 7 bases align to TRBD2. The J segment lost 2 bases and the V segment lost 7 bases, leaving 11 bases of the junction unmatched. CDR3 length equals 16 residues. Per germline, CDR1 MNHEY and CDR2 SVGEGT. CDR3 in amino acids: CASTPGGSGSKNIQYF. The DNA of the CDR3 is TGTGCCAGCACCCCCGGGGGGTCGGGATCCAAAAACATTCAGTACTTC.

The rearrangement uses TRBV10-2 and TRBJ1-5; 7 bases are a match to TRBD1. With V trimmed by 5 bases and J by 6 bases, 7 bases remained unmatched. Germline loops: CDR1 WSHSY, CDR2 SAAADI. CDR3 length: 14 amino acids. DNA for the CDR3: TGCGCCAGCAGTTATGGACAGGACAGTCAGCCCCAGCATTTT. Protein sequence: CASSYGQDSQPQHF.

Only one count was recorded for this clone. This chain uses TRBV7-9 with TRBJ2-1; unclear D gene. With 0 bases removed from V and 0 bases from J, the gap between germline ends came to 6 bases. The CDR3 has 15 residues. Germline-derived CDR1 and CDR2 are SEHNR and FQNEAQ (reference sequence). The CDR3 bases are TGTGCCAGCAGCTTAGCTGCTGGCTCCTACAATGAGCAGTTCTTC. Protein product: CASSLAAGSYNEQFF.

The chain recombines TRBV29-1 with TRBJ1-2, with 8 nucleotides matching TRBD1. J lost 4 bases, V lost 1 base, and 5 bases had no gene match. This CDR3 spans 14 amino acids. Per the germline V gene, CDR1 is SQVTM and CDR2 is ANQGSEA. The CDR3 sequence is CSVEGQGTGYGYTF. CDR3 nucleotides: TGCAGCGTTGAAGGACAGGGGACGGGCTATGGCTACACCTTC.

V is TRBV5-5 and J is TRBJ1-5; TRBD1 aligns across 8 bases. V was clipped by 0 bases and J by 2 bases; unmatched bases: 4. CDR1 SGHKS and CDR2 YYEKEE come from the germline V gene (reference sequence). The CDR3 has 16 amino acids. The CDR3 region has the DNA TGTGCCAGCAGCTTGGCTGGGGGACAGGGCAATCAGCCCCAGCATTTT. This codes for CASSLAGGQGNQPQHF.

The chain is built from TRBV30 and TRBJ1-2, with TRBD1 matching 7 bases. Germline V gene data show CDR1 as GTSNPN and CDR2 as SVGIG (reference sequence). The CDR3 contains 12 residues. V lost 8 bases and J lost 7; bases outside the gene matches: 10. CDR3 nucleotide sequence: TGTGCCCGAAGTGAACAGGGGATTGGCTACACCTTC. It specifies CARSEQGIGYTF.

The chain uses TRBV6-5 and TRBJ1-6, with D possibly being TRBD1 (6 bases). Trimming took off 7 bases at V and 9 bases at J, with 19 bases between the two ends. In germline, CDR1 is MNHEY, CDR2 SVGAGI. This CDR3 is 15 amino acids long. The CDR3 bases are TGTGCCAGCACCCGTACAGGGACATTCGGTTCACCCCTCCACTTT. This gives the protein CASTRTGTFGSPLHF.

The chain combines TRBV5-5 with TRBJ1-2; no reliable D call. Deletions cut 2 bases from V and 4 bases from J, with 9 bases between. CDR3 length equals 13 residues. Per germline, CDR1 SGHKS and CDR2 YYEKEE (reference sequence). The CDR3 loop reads CASSFLLVYGYTF. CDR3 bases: TGTGCCAGCAGCTTCCTTTTAGTCTATGGCTACACCTTC. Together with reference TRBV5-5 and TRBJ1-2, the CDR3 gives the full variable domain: DAGVTQSPTHLIKTRGQQVTLRCSPISGHKSVSWYQQVLGQGPQFIFQYYEKEERGRGNFPDRFSARQFPNYSSELNVNALLLGDSALYLCASSFLLVYGYTFGSGTRLTVV.

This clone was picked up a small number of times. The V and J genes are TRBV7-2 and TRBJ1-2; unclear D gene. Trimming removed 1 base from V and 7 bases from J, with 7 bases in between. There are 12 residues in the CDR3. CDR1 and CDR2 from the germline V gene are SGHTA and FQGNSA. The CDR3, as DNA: TGTGCCAGCAGCTTAGTTAGGGCTGGCTACACCTTC. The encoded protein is CASSLVRAGYTF.